This passage covers 31 T cell receptor beta chains from one sample sequenced in a study of monozygotic twins with inflammatory bowel disease. With the 5' RACE reads reprocessed, TCRdb shows one record per CDR3 protein and no DNA. The sample holds about 43,000 distinct CDR3 sequences. Sequenced: blood. The receptors here all came from a human donor with ulcerative colitis or Crohn's disease, or a healthy co-twin of an affected twin (not recorded which).

By frequency, this clonotype registers medium-sized. J is TRBJ2-2 and V is TRBV5-1; TCRdb designates TRBD1, a call that cannot be tested without DNA. The CDR3 length is 18 residues. Germline V CDR1 and CDR2: SGHRS, YFSETQ. The CDR3 loop reads CASSLGAGGSFNTGELFF.

The rearrangement links TRBV14 to TRBJ2-3; absent DNA, TCRdb's TRBD2 call cannot be checked. There are 18 residues in the CDR3. Germline lookup yields CDR1 SGHDN and CDR2 FVKESK. CDR3 in amino acids: CASSQPLTSGGFTDTQYF.

The rearrangement uses TRBV7-6 and TRBJ2-7; the TCRdb D gene call, TRBD1, has no DNA to confirm it. Germline loops: CDR1 SGHVS, CDR2 FNYEAQ. The CDR3 has 15 amino acids. The CDR3 sequence: CASSLATGTDYEQYF.

V and J are TRBV4-1 and TRBJ1-2. Germline-derived CDR1 and CDR2 are MGHRA and YSYEKL. The CDR3 is made up of 15 amino acids. The chain's CDR3 is CASSQDLVYPYGYTF.

The gene calls are TRBV3-1 and TRBJ1-2; TCRdb's D gene call, TRBD1, goes unchecked for lack of DNA. CDR3 length: 15 amino acids. Germline values: CDR1 LGHDT, CDR2 YNNKEL (reference sequence). The CDR3 sequence: CASSQFATPLYGYTF.

The V call is TRBV6-4, the J call TRBJ1-5; TCRdb proposes TRBD1, but this gene call is untestable without DNA. The germline CDR1 and CDR2 sequences are MRHNA and SNTAGT. The CDR3 is made up of 13 amino acids. CDR3 in amino acids: CASSGNGGEPQHF.

V and J are TRBV20-1 and TRBJ1-1; the TRBD1 assignment by TCRdb is unverifiable without DNA. There are 12 residues in the CDR3. Germline values: CDR1 DFQATT, CDR2 SNEGSKA (reference sequence). The CDR3 reads CSARPYRAEAFF.

The CDR3 sequence is CASSDRRGRVSPLHF. J is TRBJ1-6 and V is TRBV27; the TCRdb call, TRBD1, lacks DNA for checking. The CDR3 extends over 15 amino acids. CDR1 and CDR2 from the germline V gene are MNHEY and SMNVEV (reference sequence).

V and J are TRBV5-1 and TRBJ2-7; the D call from TCRdb, TRBD1, cannot be confirmed without DNA. The CDR3 loop spans 16 amino acids. Germline V CDR1 and CDR2: SGHRS, YFSETQ. The CDR3 sequence is CASSLDLTGNIYEQYF.

The V and J genes are TRBV7-6 and TRBJ2-5; TCRdb's D call of TRBD1 is untestable without DNA. This CDR3 contains 13 residues. The V gene's germline CDR1 is SGHVS and CDR2 FNYEAQ. The CDR3 sequence: CASSLGGGETQYF. The complete variable domain, with remaining parts taken from reference TRBV7-6 and TRBJ2-5, reads GAGVSQSPRYKVTKRGQDVALRCDPISGHVSLYWYRQALGQGPEFLTYFNYEAQQDKSGLPNDRFSAERPEGSISTLTIQRTEQRDSAMYRCASSLGGGETQYFGPGTRLLVL.

The genes are TRBV15 and TRBJ2-4; with no DNA, the TCRdb D assignment of TRBD1 cannot be verified. CDR1 is LNHNV and CDR2 is YYDKDF in the germline V gene (reference sequence). The CDR3 length is 14 residues. Here the CDR3 reads CATSSGTVKNIQYF. The variable domain in full, completed from reference TRBV15 and TRBJ2-4, reads DAMVIQNPRYQVTQFGKPVTLSCSQTLNHNVMYWYQQKSSQAPKLLFHYYDKDFNNEADTPDNFQSRRPNTSFCFLDIRSPGLGDTAMYLCATSSGTVKNIQYFGAGTRLSVL.

CDR3 loop: CASSFEGPSSYEQYF. V is TRBV7-9 and J is TRBJ2-7; the D gene TCRdb calls, TRBD2, cannot be checked with no DNA. Germline assignment: CDR1 SEHNR and CDR2 FQNEAQ (reference sequence). The CDR3 spans 15 residues.

This chain uses TRBV20-1 with TRBJ2-1; checking the TCRdb D call of TRBD1 is not possible without DNA. CDR1 and CDR2 from the germline V gene are DFQATT and SNEGSKA (reference sequence). The CDR3 sequence is 15 residues long. CDR3 protein: CSARDQGGSNNEQFF.

V is TRBV20-1 and J is TRBJ2-1; TCRdb selects TRBD1, and the lack of DNA leaves this call unchecked. Germline-derived CDR1 and CDR2 are DFQATT and SNEGSKA (reference sequence). The CDR3 is 15 residues long. This CDR3 is CSARATGGAYNEQFF.

This rearrangement joins TRBV15 to TRBJ2-3; TCRdb gives TRBD2 as the D gene, but with no DNA this cannot be confirmed. Germline-derived CDR1 and CDR2 are LNHNV and YYDKDF (reference sequence). This CDR3 is 14 amino acids long. The CDR3 loop is CATNELADTDTQYF.

V and J are TRBV12-3 or TRBV12-4 and TRBJ2-1. The CDR3 sequence is 18 residues long. CDR3 residues: CASMFGSHFSVSYNEQFF.

The chain has TRBV2 and TRBJ2-3. Germline loops: CDR1 SNHLY, CDR2 FYNNEI. This CDR3 is built from 12 residues. Here the CDR3 reads CASNSYTDTQYF.

The chain links TRBV5-1 to TRBJ1-5; TCRdb's D gene call, TRBD1, goes unchecked for lack of DNA. The V gene's germline CDR1 is SGHRS and CDR2 YFSETQ. The CDR3 has 15 residues. The CDR3 loop is CASSLDSRGHQPQHF.

The gene calls are TRBV5-5 and TRBJ2-7; TCRdb names TRBD1, which stays unverified in the absence of DNA. The length of the CDR3 is 14 residues. The germline V gene has CDR1 SGHKS and CDR2 YYEKEE (reference sequence). The CDR3 spells CASSLVGQGLEQYF.

The V gene is TRBV4-3, the J gene TRBJ2-3; TCRdb selects TRBD1, and the lack of DNA leaves this call unchecked. This CDR3 is 15 amino acids long. The germline gives CDR1 LGHNA, CDR2 YSLEER. Here the CDR3 reads CASSHTGQGVDTQYF.

The chain recombines TRBV7-2 with TRBJ1-2. The CDR3 is 14 residues long. Germline lookup yields CDR1 SGHTA and CDR2 FQGNSA. CDR3 region: CASSLALGFSGYTF.

The chain carries TRBV7-2 and TRBJ2-5; TCRdb reports TRBD1, a call that lacks DNA to check it against. This CDR3 contains 15 residues. Germline V gene data show CDR1 as SGHTA and CDR2 as FQGNSA. The CDR3 loop is CASSLTLWGQETQYF.

V usage is TRBV20-1 and J usage is TRBJ2-1; TCRdb indicates TRBD2, and absent DNA this call remains unverified. Per germline, CDR1 DFQATT and CDR2 SNEGSKA (reference sequence). The CDR3 runs 14 residues. This CDR3 is CSADPQSSYNEQFF.

V usage is TRBV10-2 and J usage is TRBJ2-3. The CDR3 is 11 residues long. Per germline, CDR1 WSHSY and CDR2 SAAADI. CDR3 sequence: CASLNTDTQYF.

The chain uses TRBV20-1 and TRBJ1-1. Germline V lookup: CDR1 DFQATT, CDR2 SNEGSKA (reference sequence). This CDR3 spans 13 amino acids. The CDR3 spells CSARGSFGTEAFF.

The V call is TRBV28, the J call TRBJ1-2. The CDR3 covers 14 residues. Germline V gene lookup returns CDR1 MDHEN and CDR2 SYDVKM. CDR3 sequence: CASSLGYRDYGYTF.

The rearrangement joins TRBV20-1 to TRBJ1-2; TCRdb's assignment of TRBD1 cannot be checked, as there is no DNA. The CDR3 is 14 residues long. Germline V gives CDR1 DFQATT, CDR2 SNEGSKA (reference sequence). CDR3 sequence: CSAREDRGRGGYTF.

The chain employs TRBV12-5 and TRBJ2-1; TCRdb selects TRBD2, and the lack of DNA leaves this call unchecked. This CDR3 has 14 residues. Germline loops: CDR1 LGHNT, CDR2 FRNRAP. CDR3 in amino acids: CASAPGLLRNEQFF. Looking up the rest from reference TRBV12-5 and TRBJ2-1 gives the full variable domain: DARVTQTPRHKVTEMGQEVTMRCQPILGHNTVFWYRQTMMQGLELLAYFRNRAPLDDSGMPKDRFSAEMPDATLATLKIQPSEPRDSAVYFCASAPGLLRNEQFFGPGTRLTVL.

This rearrangement joins TRBV7-2 to TRBJ2-3; the TCRdb call, TRBD2, lacks DNA for checking. The CDR3 spans 13 residues. The germline V gene has CDR1 SGHTA and CDR2 FQGNSA. This CDR3 is CASSLGRQDTQYF.

The chain employs TRBV7-9 and TRBJ2-2; the TCRdb D gene call, TRBD1, has no DNA to confirm it. The CDR3 spans 15 residues. Germline V gene lookup returns CDR1 SEHNR and CDR2 FQNEAQ (reference sequence). Here the CDR3 reads CASSQPGQGRGELFF.

The rearrangement links TRBV28 to TRBJ2-1; the D gene TCRdb calls, TRBD2, cannot be checked with no DNA. The CDR3 loop spans 15 amino acids. CDR1 MDHEN and CDR2 SYDVKM come from the germline V gene. The CDR3 reads CASSLTSGRANEQFF.